A single sample is the source of the 4 T cell receptor beta chains below, sequenced in a study of T cell repertoires in cytomegalovirus infection. Their recognized antigens are unknown. TCRdb reprocessed the reads via MiXCR and lists one record per CDR3 protein. In the table there are 300,000 to 400,000 distinct CDR3 sequences, about 29% of which are singletons. Here the sequenced sample was cultured PBMCs, taken from culture after CMV antigen stimulation. The receptors were gathered from a human donor in good health (CMV status not recorded). Some clones in this sample may be carry-over from other donors' samples.

This clonotype was recorded many times. The chain combines TRBV12-3 or TRBV12-4 with TRBJ2-5; D gene unclear. Trimming removed 3 bases from V and 5 bases from J, with 19 bases in between. There are 16 residues in the CDR3. The CDR3 loop reads CASSLKPRRSGETQYF. Here the CDR3 DNA reads TGTGCCAGCAGTTTGAAACCTCGTCGTTCTGGGGAGACCCAGTACTTC.

This clonotype was counted only a few times. The V call is TRBV7-6, the J call TRBJ2-6; possibly TRBD1 or TRBD2 for D (5 bases each). The CDR3 runs 17 residues. Trimming stripped 5 bases from V and 0 bases from J, with 14 bases between. From germline, CDR1 is SGHVS and CDR2 FNYEAQ. CDR3 residues: CASSPRDEISGANVLTF. The CDR3 coding sequence is TGTGCCAGCAGCCCCCGGGACGAAATCTCTGGGGCCAACGTCCTGACTTTC. The full variable domain, rest sourced from reference TRBV7-6 and TRBJ2-6, is GAGVSQSPRYKVTKRGQDVALRCDPISGHVSLYWYRQALGQGPEFLTYFNYEAQQDKSGLPNDRFSAERPEGSISTLTIQRTEQRDSAMYRCASSPRDEISGANVLTFGAGSRLTVL.

The table lists this clonotype with a few counts. The chain carries TRBV28 and TRBJ2-5, with no clear D. This CDR3 has 13 amino acids. Germline CDR1 reads MDHEN; CDR2 reads SYDVKM. Deletions cut 10 bases from V and 1 base from J, with 13 bases between. CDR3 sequence (DNA): TGTGCCACCACTAAGAGTGGCCAAGAGACCCAGTACTTC. This translates into CATTKSGQETQYF.

This chain joins TRBV6-1 and TRBJ1-2; D gene uncertain. The CDR3 totals 13 residues. V was clipped by 6 bases and J by 4 bases, with 12 bases between them. CDR1 and CDR2 from the germline V gene are MNHNS and SASEGT. CDR3 amino acids: CASRALTRYGYTF. The CDR3, as DNA: TGTGCCAGCAGGGCCCTAACCCGCTATGGCTACACCTTC.